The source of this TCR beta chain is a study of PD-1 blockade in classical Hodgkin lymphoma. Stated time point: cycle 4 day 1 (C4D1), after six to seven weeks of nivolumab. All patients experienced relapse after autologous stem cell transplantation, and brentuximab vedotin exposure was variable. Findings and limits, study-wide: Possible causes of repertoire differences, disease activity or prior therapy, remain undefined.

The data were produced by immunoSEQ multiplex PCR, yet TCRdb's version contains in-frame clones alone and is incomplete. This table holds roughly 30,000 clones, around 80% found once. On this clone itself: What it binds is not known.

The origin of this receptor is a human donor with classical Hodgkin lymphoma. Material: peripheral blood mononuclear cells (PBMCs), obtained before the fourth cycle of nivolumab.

CDR3 loop: CASSWDFRLETQYF. The CDR3 nucleotides read TGTGCCAGCAGCTGGGACTTTAGATTAGAGACCCAGTACTTC. The chain has TRBV27 and TRBJ2-5, with D possibly TRBD2 on 6 matching bases. The V end was cut by 6 bases, the J end by 4 bases, with 15 bases between. The CDR3 is made up of 14 amino acids. Germline V gene sequence: CDR1 MNHEY, CDR2 SMNVEV (reference sequence).